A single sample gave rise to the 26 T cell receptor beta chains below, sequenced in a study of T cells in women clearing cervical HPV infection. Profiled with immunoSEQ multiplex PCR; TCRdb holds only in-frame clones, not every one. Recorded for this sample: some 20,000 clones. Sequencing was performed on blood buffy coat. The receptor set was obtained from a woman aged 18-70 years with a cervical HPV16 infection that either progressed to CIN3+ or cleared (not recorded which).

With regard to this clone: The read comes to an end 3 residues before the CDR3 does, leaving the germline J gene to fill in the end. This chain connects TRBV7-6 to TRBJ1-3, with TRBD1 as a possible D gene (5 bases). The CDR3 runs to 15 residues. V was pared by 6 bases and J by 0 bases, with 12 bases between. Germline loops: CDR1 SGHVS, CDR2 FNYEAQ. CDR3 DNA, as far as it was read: TGTGCCAGCAGACCGGGACTGATCTCTGGAAACACC. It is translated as CASRPGLISGNT. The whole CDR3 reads CASRPGLISGNTIYF.

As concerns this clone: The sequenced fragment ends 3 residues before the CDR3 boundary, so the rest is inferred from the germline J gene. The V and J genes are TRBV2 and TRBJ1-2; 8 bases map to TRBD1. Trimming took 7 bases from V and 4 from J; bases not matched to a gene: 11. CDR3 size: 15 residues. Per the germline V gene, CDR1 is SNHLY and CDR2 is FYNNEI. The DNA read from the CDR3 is TGTGCCAGCAAGCTTGACAGGGGTTCGAGCTATGGC. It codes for CASKLDRGSSYG. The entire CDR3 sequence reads CASKLDRGSSYGYTF.

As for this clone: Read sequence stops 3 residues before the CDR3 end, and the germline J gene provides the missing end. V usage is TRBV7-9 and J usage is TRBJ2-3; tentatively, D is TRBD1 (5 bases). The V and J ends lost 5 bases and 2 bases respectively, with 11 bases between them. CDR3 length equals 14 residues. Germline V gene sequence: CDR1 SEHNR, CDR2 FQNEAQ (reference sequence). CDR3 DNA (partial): TGTGCCAGCAGCCCCAGGGCGGACACAGATACG. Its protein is CASSPRADTDT. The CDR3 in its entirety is CASSPRADTDTQYF.

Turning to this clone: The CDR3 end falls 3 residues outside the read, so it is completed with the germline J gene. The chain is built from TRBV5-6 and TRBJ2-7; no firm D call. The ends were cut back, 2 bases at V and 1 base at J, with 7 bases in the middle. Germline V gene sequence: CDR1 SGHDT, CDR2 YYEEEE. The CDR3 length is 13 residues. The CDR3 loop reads CASSLLISYEQYF. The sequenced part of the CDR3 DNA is TGTGCCAGCAGCTTACTGATTTCCTACGAG.

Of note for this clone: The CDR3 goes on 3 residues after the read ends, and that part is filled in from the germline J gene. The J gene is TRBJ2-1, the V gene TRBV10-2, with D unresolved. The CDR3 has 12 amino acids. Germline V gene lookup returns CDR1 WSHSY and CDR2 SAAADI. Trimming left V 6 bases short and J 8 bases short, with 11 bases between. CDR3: CASRRIRDEQFF. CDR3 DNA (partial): TGCGCCAGCAGGAGGATTAGGGATGAG.

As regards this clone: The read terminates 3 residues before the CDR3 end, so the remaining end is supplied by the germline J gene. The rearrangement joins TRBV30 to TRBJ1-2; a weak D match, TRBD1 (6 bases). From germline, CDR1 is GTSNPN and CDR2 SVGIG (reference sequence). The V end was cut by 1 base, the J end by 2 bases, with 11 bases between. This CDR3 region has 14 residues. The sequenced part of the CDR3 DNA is TGTGCCTGGAGTGGGGGGGGCGTGAACTATGGC. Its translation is CAWSGGGVNYG. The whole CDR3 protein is CAWSGGGVNYGYTF.

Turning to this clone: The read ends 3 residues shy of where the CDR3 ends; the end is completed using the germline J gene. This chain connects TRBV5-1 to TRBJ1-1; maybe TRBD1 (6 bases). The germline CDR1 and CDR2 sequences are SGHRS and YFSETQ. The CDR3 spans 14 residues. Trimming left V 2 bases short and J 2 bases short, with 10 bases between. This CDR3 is CASSFLQGNTEAFF. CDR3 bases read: TGCGCCAGCAGCTTTTTACAGGGAAACACTGAA.

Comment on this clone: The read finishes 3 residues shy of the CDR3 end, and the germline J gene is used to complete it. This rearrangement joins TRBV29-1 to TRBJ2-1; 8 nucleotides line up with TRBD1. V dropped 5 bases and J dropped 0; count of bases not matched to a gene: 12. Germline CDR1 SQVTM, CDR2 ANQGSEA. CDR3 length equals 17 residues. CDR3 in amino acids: CSVRDRKWISSYNEQFF. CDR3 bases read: TGCAGCGTTCGGGACAGGAAGTGGATAAGCTCCTACAATGAG.

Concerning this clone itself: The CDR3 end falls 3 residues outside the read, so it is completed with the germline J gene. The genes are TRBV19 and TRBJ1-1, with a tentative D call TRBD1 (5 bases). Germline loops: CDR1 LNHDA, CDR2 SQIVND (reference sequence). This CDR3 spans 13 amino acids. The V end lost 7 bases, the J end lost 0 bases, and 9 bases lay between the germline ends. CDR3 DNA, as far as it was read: TGTGCCAGTACAGGGTGGGTGAACACTGAA. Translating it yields CASTGWVNTE. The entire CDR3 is CASTGWVNTEAFF.

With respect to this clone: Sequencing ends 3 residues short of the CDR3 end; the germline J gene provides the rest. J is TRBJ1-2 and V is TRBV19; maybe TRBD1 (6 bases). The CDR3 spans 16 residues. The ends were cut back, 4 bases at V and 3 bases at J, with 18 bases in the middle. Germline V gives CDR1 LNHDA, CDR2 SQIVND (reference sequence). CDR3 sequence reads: CASSNSDRWGYYGYTF. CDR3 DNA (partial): TGTGCCAGTAGTAACTCCGACAGGTGGGGATACTATGGC.

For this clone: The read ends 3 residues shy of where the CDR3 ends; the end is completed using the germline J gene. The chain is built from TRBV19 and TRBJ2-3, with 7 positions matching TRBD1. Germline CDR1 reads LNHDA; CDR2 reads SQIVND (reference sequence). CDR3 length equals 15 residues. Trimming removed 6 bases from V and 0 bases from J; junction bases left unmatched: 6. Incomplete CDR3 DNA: TGTGCCAGTAGGGACAGGATAGCTAGCACAGATACG. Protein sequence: CASRDRIASTDT. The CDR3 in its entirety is CASRDRIASTDTQYF.

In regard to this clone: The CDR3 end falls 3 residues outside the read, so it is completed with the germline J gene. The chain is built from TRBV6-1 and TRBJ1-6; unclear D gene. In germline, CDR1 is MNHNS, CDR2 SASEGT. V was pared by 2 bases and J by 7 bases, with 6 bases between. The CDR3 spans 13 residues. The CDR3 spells CASSEHQNSPLHF. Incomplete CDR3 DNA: TGTGCCAGCAGTGAACACCAGAATTCACCC.

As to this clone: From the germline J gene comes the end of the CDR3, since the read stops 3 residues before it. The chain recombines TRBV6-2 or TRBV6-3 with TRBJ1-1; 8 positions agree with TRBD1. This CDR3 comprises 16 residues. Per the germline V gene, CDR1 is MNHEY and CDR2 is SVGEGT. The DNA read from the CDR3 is TGTGCCAGCAGACATATCCGGGACAGGTCCAAAATGGAA. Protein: CASRHIRDRSKME. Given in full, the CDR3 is CASRHIRDRSKMEAFF.

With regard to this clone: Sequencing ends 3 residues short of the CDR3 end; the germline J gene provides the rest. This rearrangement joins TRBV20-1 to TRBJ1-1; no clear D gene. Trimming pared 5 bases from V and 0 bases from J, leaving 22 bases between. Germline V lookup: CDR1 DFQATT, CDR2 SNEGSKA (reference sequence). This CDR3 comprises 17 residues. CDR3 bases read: TGCAGTGCTTTCATAGGGCTCCCTCTCCTCATGAACACTGAA. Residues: CSAFIGLPLLMNTE. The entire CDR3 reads CSAFIGLPLLMNTEAFF.

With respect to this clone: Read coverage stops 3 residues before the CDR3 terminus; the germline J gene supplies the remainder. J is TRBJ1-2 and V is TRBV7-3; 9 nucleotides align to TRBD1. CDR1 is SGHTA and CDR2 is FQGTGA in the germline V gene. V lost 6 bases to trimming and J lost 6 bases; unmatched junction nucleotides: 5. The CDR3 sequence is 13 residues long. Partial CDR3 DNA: TGTGCCAGCAGTTTAGGGACAGGGAATGGC. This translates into CASSLGTGNG. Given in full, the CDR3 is CASSLGTGNGYTF. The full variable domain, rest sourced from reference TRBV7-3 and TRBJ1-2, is GAGVSQTPSNKVTEKGKYVELRCDPISGHTALYWYRQSLGQGPEFLIYFQGTGAADDSGLPNDRFFAVRPEGSVSTLKIQRTERGDSAVYLCASSLGTGNGYTFGSGTRLTVV.

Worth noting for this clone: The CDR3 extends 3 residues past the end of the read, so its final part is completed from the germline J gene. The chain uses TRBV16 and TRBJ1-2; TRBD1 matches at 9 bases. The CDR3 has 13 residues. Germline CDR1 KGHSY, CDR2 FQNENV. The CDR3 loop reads CASSQGGTGTYTF. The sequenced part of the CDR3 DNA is TGTGCCAGCAGCCAAGGAGGGACAGGGACC.

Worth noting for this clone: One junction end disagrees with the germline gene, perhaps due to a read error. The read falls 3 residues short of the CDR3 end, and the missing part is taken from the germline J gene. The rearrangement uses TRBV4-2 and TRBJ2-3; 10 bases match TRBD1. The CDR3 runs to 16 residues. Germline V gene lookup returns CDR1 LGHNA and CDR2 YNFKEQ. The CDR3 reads CASSQVWDRGADTQYF. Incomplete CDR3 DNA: TGCGCCAGCAGCCAAGTATGGGACAGGGGTGCGGATACG.

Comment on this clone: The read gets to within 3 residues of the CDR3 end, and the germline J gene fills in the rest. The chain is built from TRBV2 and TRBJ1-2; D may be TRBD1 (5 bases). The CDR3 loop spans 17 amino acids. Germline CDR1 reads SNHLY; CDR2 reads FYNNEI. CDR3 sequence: CASISGEGNTDTDTYTF. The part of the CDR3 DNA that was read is TGTGCCAGCATCTCGGGGGAGGGAAATACAGACACAGATACC.

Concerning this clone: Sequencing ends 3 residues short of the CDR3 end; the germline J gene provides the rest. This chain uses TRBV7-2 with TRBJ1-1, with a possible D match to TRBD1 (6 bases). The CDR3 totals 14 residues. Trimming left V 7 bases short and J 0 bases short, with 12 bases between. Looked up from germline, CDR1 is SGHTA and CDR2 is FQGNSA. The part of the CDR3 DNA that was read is TGTGCCAGCAAGATTACAGGGCTGAACACTGAA. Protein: CASKITGLNTE. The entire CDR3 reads CASKITGLNTEAFF.

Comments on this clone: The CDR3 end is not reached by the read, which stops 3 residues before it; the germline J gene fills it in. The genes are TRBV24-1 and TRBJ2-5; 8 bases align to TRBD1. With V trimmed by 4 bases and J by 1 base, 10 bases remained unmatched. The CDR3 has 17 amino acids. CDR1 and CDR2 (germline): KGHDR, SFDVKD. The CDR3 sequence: CATSDQDRDPSQETQYF. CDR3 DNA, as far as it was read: TGTGCCACCAGTGACCAGGACAGGGACCCTTCCCAAGAGACC.

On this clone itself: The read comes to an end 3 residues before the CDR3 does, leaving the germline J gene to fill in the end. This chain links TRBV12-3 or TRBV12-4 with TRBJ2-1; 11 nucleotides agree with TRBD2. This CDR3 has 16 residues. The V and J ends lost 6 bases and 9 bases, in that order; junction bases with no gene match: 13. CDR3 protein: CASRHRGTSGSIEQFF. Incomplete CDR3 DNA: TGTGCCAGCAGGCACAGGGGTACTAGCGGGAGTATTGAG.

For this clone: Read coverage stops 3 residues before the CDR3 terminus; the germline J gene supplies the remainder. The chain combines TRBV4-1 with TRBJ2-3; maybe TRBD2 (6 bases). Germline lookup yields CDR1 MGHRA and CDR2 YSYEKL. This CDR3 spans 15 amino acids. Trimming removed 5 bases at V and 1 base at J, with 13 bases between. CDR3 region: CASSIRQRGTDTQYF. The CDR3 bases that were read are TGCGCCAGCAGCATACGACAGCGGGGCACAGATACG.

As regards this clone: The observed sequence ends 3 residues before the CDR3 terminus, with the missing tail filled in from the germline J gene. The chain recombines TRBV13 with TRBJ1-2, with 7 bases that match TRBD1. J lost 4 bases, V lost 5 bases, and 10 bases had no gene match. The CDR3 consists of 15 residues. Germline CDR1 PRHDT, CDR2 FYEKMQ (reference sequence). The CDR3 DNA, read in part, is TGTGCCAGCAGCCCGGGGACAGTCCAAGTCTATGGC. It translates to CASSPGTVQVYG. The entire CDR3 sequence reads CASSPGTVQVYGYTF.

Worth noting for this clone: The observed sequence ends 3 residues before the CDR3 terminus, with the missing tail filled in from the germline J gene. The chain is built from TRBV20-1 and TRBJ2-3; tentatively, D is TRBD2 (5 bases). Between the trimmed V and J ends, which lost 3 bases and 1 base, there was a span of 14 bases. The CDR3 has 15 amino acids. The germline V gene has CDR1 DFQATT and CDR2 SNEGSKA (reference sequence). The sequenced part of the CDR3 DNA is TGCAGTGCTAGTGAGAGCGGCGGTGGCACAGATACG. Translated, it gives CSASESGGGTDT. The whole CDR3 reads CSASESGGGTDTQYF.

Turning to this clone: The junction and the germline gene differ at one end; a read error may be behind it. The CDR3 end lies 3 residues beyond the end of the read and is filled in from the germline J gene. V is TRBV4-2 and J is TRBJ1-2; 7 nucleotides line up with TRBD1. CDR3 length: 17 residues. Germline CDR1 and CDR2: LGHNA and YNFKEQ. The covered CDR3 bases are TGCGCCAGCAGCCAAGATTGGTTGGGGAGACAGGGCTATGGC. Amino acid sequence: CASSQDWLGRQGYG. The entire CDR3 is CASSQDWLGRQGYGYTF.

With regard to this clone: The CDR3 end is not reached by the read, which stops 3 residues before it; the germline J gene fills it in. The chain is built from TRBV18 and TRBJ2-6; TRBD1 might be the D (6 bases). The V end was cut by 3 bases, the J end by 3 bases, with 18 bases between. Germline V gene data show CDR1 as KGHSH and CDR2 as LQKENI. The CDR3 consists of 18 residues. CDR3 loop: CASSPLPITGNGANVLTF. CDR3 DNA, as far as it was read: TGTGCCAGCTCACCCCTTCCTATAACAGGGAATGGGGCCAACGTC. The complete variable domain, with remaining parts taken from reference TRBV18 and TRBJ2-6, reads NAGVMQNPRHLVRRRGQEARLRCSPMKGHSHVYWYRQLPEEGLKFMVYLQKENIIDESGMPKERFSAEFPKEGPSILRIQQVVRGDSAAYFCASSPLPITGNGANVLTFGAGSRLTVL.